The sequence of this TCR beta chain was determined in a study of regulatory T cells in long-lasting Graves disease (dated by TCRdb to the early 2020s). In the study overall: Newly diagnosed Graves' disease patients had taken antithyroid drugs for less than 3 months. Persistent Graves' disease patients were compared with newly diagnosed Graves' disease patients by peripheral blood TCR sequencing and RNA sequencing. The study took place in China and was registered as a clinical trial. TCR sequencing covered some 13 persistent and 20 newly diagnosed Graves' disease patients, some 33 samples in total. General conclusions and limits of the study: Patients with persistent disease shared more public clonotypes (fewer than 3,000) than newly diagnosed patients did (966). As a limitation, the authors acknowledged that the small sample size may reduce accuracy. Sequencing and analysis were restricted to the TCR beta chain. TRBV28, TRBJ1-2 and TRBJ2-5 were preferentially used in persistent disease, while TRBV20-1 and TRBJ2-1 were favored in newly diagnosed disease. Persistent Graves' disease patients showed lower TCR Shannon entropy and fewer highly expanded clones than newly diagnosed patients, suggesting clonal expansion. Only peripheral blood was studied, because thyroid tissue, the primary lesion, was inaccessible.

The germline V gene supplies CDR1 KGHSH and CDR2 LQKENI. Cut back by 4 bases and 2 bases, the V and J ends lie 12 bases apart. The CDR3 numbers 14 residues from cysteine through phenylalanine. Just the 42-base CDR3 DNA is kept, in frame starting at base 1. Libraries were built with multiplex PCR. TCRdb shows the sequencer as Illumina HiSeq 4000. CDR3 regions were amplified by Arm-PCR with iRepertoire HTBI primers to construct TCR beta libraries. PCR products were gel purified before sequencing. The authors' pipeline ran thus. Gene usage analysis of CDR3 amino acid clonotypes relied on the roughly 58 TRBV and around 14 TRBJ segments identified across samples. Filtered high-quality paired reads were merged into contigs using COPE and FqMerger. BLAST was used to align contigs to IMGT TRBV, TRBD and TRBJ reference genes, and CDR3 was defined according to IMGT. Highly expanded clones were defined as clonotypes with a frequency above 0.1%. Shannon entropy served as the measure of repertoire diversity, while the Gini coefficient captured V-J evenness. A clonotype found in more than one individual was treated as public. TCRdb reworked the public reads: Q25 trimming with fastp, MiXCR clone assembly, productive beta chains retained. Every CDR3 protein is listed once, alongside the most common genes and DNA of its rows. The V and J calls come from TCRdb's annotation, not from the publication. Here the sample has roughly 440,000 distinct CDR3 sequences; about 17% occur a single time. The ten largest clones represent about 25% of the sample.

This clonotype was seen more than once but under ten times. Its specific antigen is unknown. No much larger clone is present one base from it, and per-base qualities are unavailable. Sample time point, as interpreted from the label and publication: newly diagnosed GD, antithyroid drugs for less than 3 months. RNA was extracted from PBMCs in TRIzol for both TCR sequencing and RNA sequencing. Graves' disease was diagnosed according to American Thyroid Association guidelines. Patients for the study were recruited at an endocrinology department in Xi'an, China. Each patient gave approximately 10 milliliters of peripheral blood, collected in an EDTA anticoagulant tube. PBMCs were isolated by Ficoll Paque Plus density gradient separation without further T cell sorting. RNA quality was checked with an Agilent 2100 Bioanalyzer and agarose gel, and concentration with a NanoDrop 2000. This same sample was also part of a study on T cells in Graves' hyperthyroidism and ophthalmopathy. The other study reports the following: Stable Graves' hyperthyroidism was defined as the absence of progression to ophthalmopathy over 18 months of follow-up. Hyperthyroidism patients were aged 18 to 65 years and newly diagnosed, with disease duration of less than 2 months. The study excluded patients with uncontrolled infections, other autoimmune diseases, pregnancy or lactation. Diagnoses relied on clinical symptoms, serum thyroxine and TRAb, thyroid ultrasound and orbital computed tomography. The first round of RT-PCR for the TCR CDR3 was performed with the HTBI primer set and the Qiagen OneStep RT-PCR kit. Most expanded thyroid clonotypes (frequency above 0.001) were also detected in blood, a finding suggesting that blood repertoires may reflect thyroid immune responses. In cross-validation, a model built on a 13 V-J signature told ophthalmopathy apart from stable hyperthyroidism with 85% to 90% sensitivity and 81% to 82% specificity, and in testing the same model reached 80%/75%. In validation, the model predicted progression to ophthalmopathy a median of about 5.9 months before onset, with about 71% sensitivity and roughly 79% specificity. TCR V-J signatures able to tell the groups apart were searched for in a discovery cohort of around 95 patients, of whom over 40 had Graves' ophthalmopathy and about 55 had stable Graves' hyperthyroidism. Prospective prediction of ophthalmopathy was tested in an independent validation cohort consisting of roughly 19 hyperthyroidism patients and about 17 patients who later progressed to ophthalmopathy. The 75 to 100 discovery patients were randomly split 7:3 into training and test sets. In addition, the study compared T-cell repertoires in thyroid tissue and in blood from 6 or 7 Graves' hyperthyroidism patients. Once sampling was done, hyperthyroidism patients were given methimazole at a starting dose of 30 mg daily, whereas ophthalmopathy patients were given high-dose intravenous methylprednisolone. The libraries were constructed in a second round of multiplex PCR and then size-selected and purified. Paired-end sequencing of the libraries was performed with 100 bp reads on an Illumina HiSeq2000. SOAPnuke was used to process the raw data, throwing out any read that contained adapters or uncalled bases, had a mean Phred below 15, or lacked an exact constant-primer or identifier match. COPE v1.2.5 was used to merge the high-quality paired reads, and each unique nucleotide sequence was defined as a clonotype. MiTCR v1.1 was used to align the clonotypes against IMGT TRBV, TRBD and TRBJ reference segments. The analysis was restricted to V-J combinations with a frequency above 0.0001, which together covered 99% to 99.2% of the repertoires. The TCS score was defined as F50 (clonal expansion) divided by E x V (chaos), with BLOSUM62-based TCRdist calculated between CDR3 peptides within each V-J. Welch's t-statistics and random forest reduced several hundred V-J features to about 12, which were used in a naive Bayes classifier (R e1071). Sample size was not statistically predetermined, and investigators were not blinded to group allocation. According to the paper, TCR Vbeta CDR3 sequencing was carried out on approximately 140 peripheral blood samples, which came from more than 40 ophthalmopathy, 75 or so hyperthyroidism and roughly 17 progressor patients.

This material consisted of peripheral blood mononuclear cells (PBMCs), taken at new diagnosis, from a patient treated with antithyroid drugs. The V and J segments used are TRBV18 and TRBJ2-7; the D gene cannot be named for sure. This TCR derives from a woman aged 18-29 years with Graves disease. Donor details come from another sample of the same person, matched by shared clones. The nucleotide sequence reads TGTGCCAGCTCACAGAAGCAGGCTACCTACGAGCAGTACTTC. Its protein product is CASSQKQATYEQYF.